The entry below gives a single T cell receptor beta chain sequence along with its context. The CDR3 runs to 16 residues. V was clipped by 2 bases and J by 6 bases; unmatched bases: 6. Germline V gene data show CDR1 as LGHDT and CDR2 as YNNKEL (reference sequence). The entry originates in a study of blood T cell repertoires in COVID-19. Study details: The study drew acute and convalescent COVID-19 samples from the United States, Italy and Spain. T cells, B-cell-depleted T cells, or PBMCs supplied cDNA or gDNA.

The authors' processing: From reference gene primer amplification, estimates of nucleated cell counts were derived. Repertoires were generated with immunoSEQ multiplex PCR, while TCRdb's copy carries only in-frame clones and drops some. Clone size and V and J calls were adopted from that table, with D and trimming inferred from the DNA. The data hold 45,000 to 50,000 clones, with about 83% observed a single time. This receptor was taken from a man older than 75 in a cohort sampled during active COVID-19. The sample comprised peripheral blood. This chain joins TRBV3-1 (or the pseudogene TRBV3-2) and TRBJ1-4; TRBD1 matches 10 bases. The CDR3 sequence: CASSQSSTGGYEKLFF. In DNA form, the CDR3 reads TGTGCCAGCAGCCAATCGTCGACAGGGGGCTATGAAAAACTGTTTTTT.